The 12 T cell receptor beta chains listed next were all sequenced from one sample in a study of cytomegalovirus exposure and HLA in healthy donors. Primers for the PCR totalled 60 Vbeta and 13 Jbeta. Measured with immunoSEQ multiplex PCR; TCRdb has only the in-frame clones, and not every one. Of around 130,000 clones listed, 60% to 75% are singletons. The sequenced sample was PBMCs. Source of these receptors: a woman in her fifties or sixties in good health and CMV-seropositive.

This clone was seen a few times. The chain uses TRBV5-1 and TRBJ1-3; TRBD1 might be the D (6 bases). The CDR3 loop spans 16 amino acids. V lost 0 bases and J 4 bases, leaving 14 bases between the germline ends. Germline V lookup: CDR1 SGHRS, CDR2 YFSETQ. CDR3 sequence reads: CASSLAGTILGNTIYF. The DNA of the CDR3 is TGCGCCAGCAGCTTGGCCGGGACAATCCTAGGAAACACCATATATTTT.

The chain combines TRBV30 with TRBJ2-5; D gene uncertain. Trimming removed 1 base at V and 5 bases at J, with 5 bases between. The CDR3 has 11 residues. The germline V gene has CDR1 GTSNPN and CDR2 SVGIG (reference sequence). The CDR3 coding sequence is TGTGCCTGGAGTGGTAGCGAGACCCAGTACTTC. Encoded protein: CAWSGSETQYF.

V and J are TRBV11-2 and TRBJ2-7, with D tentatively TRBD2 (5 bases). V gave up 5 bases and J gave up 0 bases, with 11 bases separating them. Germline V gene sequence: CDR1 SGHAT, CDR2 FQNNGV. The CDR3 is 14 amino acids. CDR3 loop: CASSPTRSSYEQYF. The CDR3 nucleotides are TGTGCCAGCAGCCCTACTAGGAGCTCCTACGAGCAGTACTTC. Using reference TRBV11-2 and TRBJ2-7 for the parts outside the CDR3, the full variable domain is EAGVAQSPRYKIIEKRQSVAFWCNPISGHATLYWYQQILGQGPKLLIQFQNNGVVDDSQLPKDRFSAERLKGVDSTLKIQPAKLEDSAVYLCASSPTRSSYEQYFGPGTRLTVT.

The genes are TRBV5-5 and TRBJ2-7, with 7 bases identical to TRBD1. The germline gives CDR1 SGHKS, CDR2 YYEKEE (reference sequence). This CDR3 is 15 amino acids long. Trimming took 3 bases from V and 3 from J; bases not matched to a gene: 9. The CDR3, as DNA: TGTGCCAGCAGCTCGTCCGCAGACAGGGACTACGAGCAGTACTTC. This gives the protein CASSSSADRDYEQYF.

The chain carries TRBV7-2 and TRBJ2-3, with 12 bases matching TRBD2. J gave up 2 bases and V 5 bases, and 2 bases lay outside the gene matches. CDR1 and CDR2 from the germline V gene are SGHTA and FQGNSA. This CDR3 comprises 15 residues. Here the CDR3 DNA reads TGTGCCAGCAGCCGGACTAGCGGGGCCACAGATACGCAGTATTTT. Translating gives CASSRTSGATDTQYF.

The V gene is TRBV10-3, the J gene TRBJ2-3; 10 bases match TRBD2. CDR3 length: 15 amino acids. V lost 4 bases, J lost 2 bases, and 3 bases stayed unmatched. Germline loops: CDR1 ENHRY, CDR2 SYGVKD. The CDR3 is CAISALAGDTDTQYF. The CDR3 coding sequence is TGTGCCATCAGTGCCCTAGCGGGGGACACAGATACGCAGTATTTT.

This chain joins TRBV5-1 and TRBJ2-5, with 9 bases lining up with TRBD1. This CDR3 is built from 15 residues. The trim removed 2 bases at V and 5 bases at J, leaving 7 bases unmatched. The germline V gene encodes CDR1 SGHRS and CDR2 YFSETQ. The CDR3, as DNA: TGCGCCAGCAGCTTATCGGGACAGGGTTTTGAGACCCAGTACTTC. Protein sequence: CASSLSGQGFETQYF.

V gene TRBV5-5 combines with J gene TRBJ2-3, with 11 bases fitting TRBD1. The CDR3 sequence is 17 residues long. The trim removed 3 bases at V and 9 bases at J, leaving 15 bases unmatched. Germline-derived CDR1 and CDR2 are SGHKS and YYEKEE (reference sequence). This CDR3 is CASSSGQGATRGRTQYF. The DNA of the CDR3 is TGTGCCAGCAGCTCCGGACAGGGGGCCACCCGGGGCAGAACGCAGTATTTT. Full variable domain (outside the CDR3, taken from reference TRBV5-5 and TRBJ2-3): DAGVTQSPTHLIKTRGQQVTLRCSPISGHKSVSWYQQVLGQGPQFIFQYYEKEERGRGNFPDRFSARQFPNYSSELNVNALLLGDSALYLCASSSGQGATRGRTQYFGPGTRLTVL.

The chain carries TRBV5-4 and TRBJ1-1; tentatively, D is TRBD1 (5 bases). CDR1 is SGHNT and CDR2 is YYREEE in the germline V gene (reference sequence). This CDR3 spans 15 amino acids. V lost 4 bases and J lost 4, with 17 bases in between. The CDR3 protein is CASSRQTSPRTEAFF. In nucleotides, the CDR3 is TGTGCCAGCAGCAGACAGACCTCCCCCCGCACTGAAGCTTTCTTT.

This clone has a count of ten or more. The gene calls are TRBV5-4 and TRBJ2-5, with TRBD1 matching 7 bases. V trimming: 4 bases; J trimming: 5 bases; junction bases outside the gene matches: 8. Germline lookup yields CDR1 SGHNT and CDR2 YYREEE (reference sequence). This CDR3 is built from 14 residues. The CDR3 is CASSPSTGRETQYF. In DNA, the CDR3 is TGTGCCAGCAGCCCGTCGACAGGGCGTGAGACCCAGTACTTC.

This clone was seen more than once but under ten times. The chain employs TRBV19 and TRBJ1-5; 10 bases are shared with TRBD1. The CDR3 has 16 amino acids. Germline V gives CDR1 LNHDA, CDR2 SQIVND (reference sequence). Trimming took 6 bases from V and 4 from J; bases not matched to a gene: 9. The CDR3 sequence is CASRPHGTGANQPQHF. The CDR3 DNA reads TGTGCCAGTAGGCCCCACGGGACAGGGGCTAATCAGCCCCAGCATTTT.

The gene calls are TRBV9 and TRBJ2-1, with a tentative D call TRBD2 (6 bases). CDR1 SGDLS and CDR2 YYNGEE come from the germline V gene. CDR3 length equals 16 residues. The V end was cut by 0 bases, the J end by 7 bases, with 17 bases between. The CDR3 DNA reads as TGTGCCAGCAGCGTAGACGTGGGACTTCCCCTTAATGAGCAGTTCTTC. Amino acid sequence: CASSVDVGLPLNEQFF.